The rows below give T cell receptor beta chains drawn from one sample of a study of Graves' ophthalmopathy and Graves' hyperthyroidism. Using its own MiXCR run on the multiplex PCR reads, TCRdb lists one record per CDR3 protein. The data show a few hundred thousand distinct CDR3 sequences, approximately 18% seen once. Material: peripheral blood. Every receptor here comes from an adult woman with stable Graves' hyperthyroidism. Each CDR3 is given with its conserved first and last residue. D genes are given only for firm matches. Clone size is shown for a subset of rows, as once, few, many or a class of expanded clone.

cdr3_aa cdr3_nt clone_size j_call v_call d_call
CASSSGEASGVQETQYF TGTGCCAGCAGTTCGGGCGAGGCTAGCGGAGTTCAAGAGACCCAGTACTTC many TRBJ2-5 TRBV27 TRBD2
CSARDRHDTEAFF TGCAGTGCTAGAGATAGACACGACACTGAAGCTTTCTTT NA TRBJ1-1 TRBV20-1 NA
CASRYTSGTQYF TGTGCCAGCAGGTATACCTCCGGGACCCAGTACTTC many TRBJ2-5 TRBV2 NA
CATSESGVGTQYF TGTGCCACCAGTGAGTCCGGGGTGGGGACCCAGTACTTC many TRBJ2-5 TRBV24-1 NA
CASSIDRESNQPQHF TGTGCCAGTAGTATAGACAGGGAAAGCAATCAGCCCCAGCATTTT NA TRBJ1-5 TRBV19 NA
CASSYDPGVLSGANVLTF TGTGCCAGCAGTTACGATCCAGGGGTCCTCTCTGGGGCCAACGTCCTGACTTTC NA TRBJ2-6 TRBV6-2/TRBV6-3 NA
CASSQFGQFYEQYF TGTGCCAGCAGCCAATTCGGACAGTTCTACGAGCAGTACTTC many TRBJ2-7 TRBV3-1 NA
CASSLEYPLFHGYTF TGTGCCAGCAGTTTAGAGTATCCCCTCTTTCATGGCTACACCTTC NA TRBJ1-2 TRBV27 NA
CASSQGQGALYEQYF TGTGCCAGCAGCCAGGGACAGGGGGCCCTCTACGAGCAGTACTTC many TRBJ2-7 TRBV4-2 TRBD1
CAISTDRGQYF TGTGCCATCAGCACCGACAGGGGGCAGTACTTC NA TRBJ2-7 TRBV10-3 TRBD1
CASSRGGIGNQPQHF TGCGCCAGTTCAAGGGGCGGTATAGGCAATCAGCCCCAGCATTTT many TRBJ1-5 TRBV10-2 NA
CSAREGNEQYF TGCAGTGCTAGAGAGGGTAACGAGCAGTACTTC many TRBJ2-7 TRBV20-1 NA
CASSATANTEAFF TGTGCCAGCAGTGCAACAGCTAACACTGAAGCTTTCTTT many TRBJ1-1 TRBV28 NA
CASSFRTGGDYEQYF TGTGCCAGCAGCTTCCGGACAGGGGGGGACTACGAGCAGTACTTC NA TRBJ2-7 TRBV7-9 TRBD1
CASSFGVDARYGYTF TGTGCCAGCAGTTTCGGCGTGGACGCCCGCTATGGCTACACCTTC many TRBJ1-2 TRBV12-3/TRBV12-4 NA
CASSLLNGNTEAFF TGTGCCAGCAGTTTATTGAACGGGAACACTGAAGCTTTCTTT many TRBJ1-1 TRBV27 NA